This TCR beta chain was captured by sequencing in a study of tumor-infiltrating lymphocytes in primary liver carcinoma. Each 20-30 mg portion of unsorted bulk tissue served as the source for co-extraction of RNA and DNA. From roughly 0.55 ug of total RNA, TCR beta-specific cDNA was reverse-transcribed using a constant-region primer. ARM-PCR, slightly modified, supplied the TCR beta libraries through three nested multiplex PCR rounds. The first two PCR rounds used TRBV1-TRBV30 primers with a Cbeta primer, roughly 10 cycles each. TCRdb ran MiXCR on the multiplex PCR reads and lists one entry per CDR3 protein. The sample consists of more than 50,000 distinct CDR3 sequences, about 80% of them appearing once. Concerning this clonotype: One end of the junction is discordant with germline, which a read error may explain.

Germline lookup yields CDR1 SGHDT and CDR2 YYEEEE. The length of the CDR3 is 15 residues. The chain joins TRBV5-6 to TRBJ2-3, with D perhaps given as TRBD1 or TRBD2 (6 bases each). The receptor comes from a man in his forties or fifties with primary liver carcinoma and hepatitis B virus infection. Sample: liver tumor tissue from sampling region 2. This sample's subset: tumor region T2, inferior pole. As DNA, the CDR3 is TGTGCCGGCAGCTTCGACAGGAGGGGGTCTAATACGCAGTATTTT. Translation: CAGSFDRRGSNTQYF. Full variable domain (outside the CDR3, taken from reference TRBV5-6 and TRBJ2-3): DAGVTQSPTHLIKTRGQQVTLRCSPKSGHDTVSWYQQALGQGPQFIFQYYEEEERQRGNFPDRFSGHQFPNYSSELNVNALLLGDSALYLCAGSFDRRGSNTQYFGPGTRLTVL.